Each of the 21 T cell receptor beta chains below was sequenced from the same sample in a study of blood T cell repertoires in COVID-19. The repertoire was sequenced with immunoSEQ multiplex PCR; TCRdb's copy has only in-frame clones and lacks some. The sample includes some 130,000 clones, about 72% of them seen just once. The sample taken for sequencing was peripheral blood. The receptors were gathered from a man between 60 and 75 years old who had recovered from COVID-19.

This clone was detected only a few times. V is TRBV19 and J is TRBJ1-1, with D tentatively TRBD1 (5 bases). The length of the CDR3 is 15 residues. The V gene lost 4 bases and the J gene lost 1 base, with 13 bases spanning the gap. Germline lookup yields CDR1 LNHDA and CDR2 SQIVND (reference sequence). CDR3 amino acids: CASSTLGDWNTEAFF. As DNA, the CDR3 is TGTGCCAGTAGTACCCTAGGGGATTGGAACACTGAAGCTTTCTTT.

The CDR3 spells CSVVDRENTEAFF. The CDR3 nucleotides are TGCAGCGTTGTGGACAGGGAGAACACTGAAGCTTTCTTT. This chain uses TRBV29-1 with TRBJ1-1; TRBD1 aligns across 8 bases. V gave up 4 bases and J gave up 1 base; unmatched junction bases: 2. Germline V gene lookup returns CDR1 SQVTM and CDR2 ANQGSEA. This CDR3 comprises 13 residues.

This clone was counted only a few times. The chain combines TRBV28 with TRBJ2-7; tentative D call: TRBD1 (5 bases). Germline values: CDR1 MDHEN, CDR2 SYDVKM. The CDR3 covers 13 residues. V was pared by 3 bases and J by 1 base, with 7 bases between. In DNA, the CDR3 is TGTGCCAGCAGTTTTAGGGGATCCTACGAGCAGTACTTC. Amino acid sequence: CASSFRGSYEQYF.

The sample holds one count of this clone. The V and J genes are TRBV5-1 and TRBJ2-3; tentatively, D is TRBD1 (6 bases). In germline, CDR1 is SGHRS, CDR2 YFSETQ. CDR3 length equals 14 residues. Trimming left V 4 bases short and J 6 bases short, with 15 bases between. CDR3 protein: CASSVRGQLDTQYF. CDR3 in DNA: TGCGCCAGCAGCGTCAGGGGACAACTGGATACGCAGTATTTT.

This clone has only a few counts. The rearrangement joins TRBV7-3 to TRBJ1-5; possibly TRBD1 for D (5 bases). Germline-derived CDR1 and CDR2 are SGHTA and FQGTGA. The germline V and J ends were trimmed by 2 bases and 5 bases, with 7 bases remaining between them. The CDR3 has 13 amino acids. Here the CDR3 reads CASSLSGDQPQHF. The CDR3 coding sequence is TGTGCCAGCAGCTTATCGGGGGATCAGCCCCAGCATTTT.

This clone was seen a single time. J is TRBJ1-2 and V is TRBV3-1 (or the pseudogene TRBV3-2), with TRBD1 as a possible D gene (6 bases). Germline CDR1 is LGHDT and CDR2 is YNNKEL (reference sequence). The CDR3 is 13 amino acids. V dropped 1 base and J dropped 4 bases, with 7 bases sitting between them. CDR3 residues: CASSQGQVYGYTF. CDR3 sequence (DNA): TGTGCCAGCAGCCAAGGACAGGTCTATGGCTACACCTTC.

The sample holds a few counts of this clone. The chain combines TRBV7-2 with TRBJ2-1; TRBD2 matches 14 bases. The CDR3 spans 19 residues. The germline V gene has CDR1 SGHTA and CDR2 FQGNSA. Trimming removed 4 bases from V and 0 bases from J; junction bases left unmatched: 8. CDR3 region: CASSSGLAGGTSSYNEQFF. The CDR3 DNA is TGTGCCAGCAGCTCAGGACTAGCGGGGGGAACTAGCTCCTACAATGAGCAGTTCTTC.

This clone was seen more than once but under ten times. The chain links TRBV3-1 (or the pseudogene TRBV3-2) to TRBJ1-5; D uncertain. The V and J ends lost 1 base and 0 bases respectively, with 10 bases between them. The CDR3 totals 16 residues. Germline V lookup: CDR1 LGHDT, CDR2 YNNKEL (reference sequence). The CDR3 here is CASSQGGGYSNQPQHF. The CDR3 bases are TGTGCCAGCAGCCAAGGGGGAGGGTATAGCAATCAGCCCCAGCATTTT.

This chain links TRBV7-2 with TRBJ1-6; TRBD1 matches at 9 bases. V gave up 3 bases and J gave up 7 bases; unmatched junction bases: 4. Germline assignment: CDR1 SGHTA and CDR2 FQGNSA. The CDR3 consists of 15 residues. CDR3 in DNA: TGTGCCAGCAGCTTGACAGGGGGGATAAATTCACCCCTCCACTTT. This gives the protein CASSLTGGINSPLHF.

V usage is TRBV6-4 and J usage is TRBJ1-3, with D perhaps matching TRBD1 (5 bases). The CDR3 covers 16 residues. Germline assignment: CDR1 MRHNA and CDR2 SNTAGT. The V end was cut by 0 bases, the J end by 4 bases, with 13 bases between. CDR3 DNA: TGTGCCAGCAGTGACTCAATGACAGTAACGGGAAACACCATATATTTT. Encoded protein: CASSDSMTVTGNTIYF.

This chain connects TRBV27 to TRBJ2-5, with D possibly being TRBD1 (5 bases). V was clipped by 4 bases and J by 5 bases, with 17 bases between them. Germline lookup yields CDR1 MNHEY and CDR2 SMNVEV (reference sequence). CDR3 length: 15 residues. The CDR3 region has the DNA TGTGCCAGCAGTTCCCCCGACAGAATCTTGGAGACCCAGTACTTC. Its protein is CASSSPDRILETQYF.

The chain carries TRBV18 and TRBJ2-4; D is unresolved. This CDR3 is built from 16 residues. V lost 2 bases, J lost 0 bases, and 11 bases lay in between. CDR1 and CDR2 from the germline V gene are KGHSH and LQKENI. CDR3 in amino acids: CASSPISTVAKNIQYF. CDR3 coding DNA: TGTGCCAGCTCACCAATAAGCACCGTAGCCAAAAACATTCAGTACTTC.

V usage is TRBV9 and J usage is TRBJ2-2; the D gene is possibly TRBD2 (6 bases). Looked up from germline, CDR1 is SGDLS and CDR2 is YYNGEE. V lost 2 bases and J lost 3, with 11 bases in between. CDR3 length: 15 amino acids. The CDR3 spells CASSVRGSDTGELFF. The CDR3 region has the DNA TGTGCCAGCAGCGTGCGGGGATCGGACACCGGGGAGCTGTTTTTT.

V and J are TRBV7-2 and TRBJ2-3; TRBD1 aligns across 7 bases. The CDR3 runs 16 residues. V shed 5 bases, J shed 4 bases, and the junction held 12 bases outside the gene matches. Germline V gene data show CDR1 as SGHTA and CDR2 as FQGNSA. The CDR3 protein is CASSTQGVWKADTQYF. In nucleotides, the CDR3 is TGTGCCAGCAGCACGCAGGGGGTATGGAAGGCAGATACGCAGTATTTT.

This chain joins TRBV30 and TRBJ1-5; no clear D. V was pared by 4 bases and J by 4 bases, with 8 bases between. CDR3 size: 12 residues. From germline, CDR1 is GTSNPN and CDR2 SVGIG (reference sequence). The DNA for the CDR3 is TGTGCCTGGACCACGGGGAATCAGCCCCAGCATTTT. It encodes CAWTTGNQPQHF. The variable domain in full, with the rest retrieved from reference TRBV30 and TRBJ1-5, is SQTIHQWPATLVQPVGSPLSLECTVEGTSNPNLYWYRQAAGRGLQLLFYSVGIGQISSEVPQNLSASRPQDRQFILSSKKLLLSDSGFYLCAWTTGNQPQHFGDGTRLSIL.

This chain links TRBV7-2 with TRBJ2-4; TRBD2 agrees at 11 bases. This CDR3 is 18 amino acids long. The germline V gene has CDR1 SGHTA and CDR2 FQGNSA. J lost 0 bases, V lost 5 bases, and 9 bases had no gene match. CDR3 sequence: CASSPPGLADIAKNIQYF. The CDR3, as DNA: TGTGCCAGCAGCCCACCGGGACTAGCGGACATAGCCAAAAACATTCAGTACTTC.

The chain couples TRBV11-2 to TRBJ2-1; perhaps TRBD1 as D (5 bases). In germline, CDR1 is SGHAT, CDR2 FQNNGV. With 1 base removed from V and 8 bases from J, the gap between germline ends came to 18 bases. CDR3 length: 16 residues. The CDR3 nucleotides are TGTGCCAGCAGCTTAGCAGGGTATAGTCAGAGAGATGAGCAGTTCTTC. The encoded protein is CASSLAGYSQRDEQFF.

This clone has just one count. The chain uses TRBV7-2 and TRBJ2-7; 9 bases are a match to TRBD2. The CDR3 contains 15 residues. Germline V CDR1 and CDR2: SGHTA, FQGNSA. J gave up 2 bases and V 1 base, and 3 bases lay outside the gene matches. The CDR3 DNA is TGTGCCAGCAGCTTAGAGGCGGGAGGGACCTACGAGCAGTACTTC. Protein: CASSLEAGGTYEQYF.

The V and J genes are TRBV19 and TRBJ2-1; 11 bases agree with TRBD2. Losses at the gene ends were 3 bases for V and 5 bases for J; bases not matched to a gene: 6. The CDR3 runs 16 residues. Germline assignment: CDR1 LNHDA and CDR2 SQIVND (reference sequence). The CDR3 reads CASSISGLAVNNEQFF. The DNA of the CDR3 is TGTGCCAGTAGTATCTCGGGACTAGCGGTTAACAATGAGCAGTTCTTC.

The CDR3 sequence is CSAREQDEQYF. CDR3 bases: TGCAGTGCTAGAGAGCAGGACGAGCAGTACTTC. V and J are TRBV20-1 and TRBJ2-7; no clear D gene. CDR3 length: 11 residues. Germline values: CDR1 DFQATT, CDR2 SNEGSKA (reference sequence). Trimming removed 0 bases from V and 5 bases from J, with 5 bases in between.

CDR3: CASSLLGTGFGGNTIYF. CDR3 bases: TGTGCCAGCAGCTTATTGGGGACAGGGTTTGGTGGAAACACCATATATTTT. This chain uses TRBV7-6 with TRBJ1-3; 9 nucleotides match TRBD1. The J segment lost 3 bases and the V segment lost 2 bases, leaving 8 bases of the junction unmatched. This CDR3 is 17 amino acids long. The germline CDR1 and CDR2 sequences are SGHVS and FNYEAQ.